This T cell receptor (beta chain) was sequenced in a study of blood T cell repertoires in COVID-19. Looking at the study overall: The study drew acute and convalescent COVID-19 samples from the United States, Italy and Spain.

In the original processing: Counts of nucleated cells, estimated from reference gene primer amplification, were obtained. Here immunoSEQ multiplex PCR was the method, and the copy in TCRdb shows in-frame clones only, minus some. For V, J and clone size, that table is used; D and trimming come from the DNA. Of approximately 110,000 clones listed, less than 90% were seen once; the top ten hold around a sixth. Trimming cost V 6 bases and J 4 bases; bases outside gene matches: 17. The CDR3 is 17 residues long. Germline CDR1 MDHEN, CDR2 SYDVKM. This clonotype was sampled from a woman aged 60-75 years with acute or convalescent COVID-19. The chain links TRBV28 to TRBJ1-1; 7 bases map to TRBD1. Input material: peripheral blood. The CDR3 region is CASRLEGTDRAGTEAFF. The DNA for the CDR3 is TGTGCCAGCAGACTCGAGGGAACCGACAGGGCGGGCACTGAAGCTTTCTTT.